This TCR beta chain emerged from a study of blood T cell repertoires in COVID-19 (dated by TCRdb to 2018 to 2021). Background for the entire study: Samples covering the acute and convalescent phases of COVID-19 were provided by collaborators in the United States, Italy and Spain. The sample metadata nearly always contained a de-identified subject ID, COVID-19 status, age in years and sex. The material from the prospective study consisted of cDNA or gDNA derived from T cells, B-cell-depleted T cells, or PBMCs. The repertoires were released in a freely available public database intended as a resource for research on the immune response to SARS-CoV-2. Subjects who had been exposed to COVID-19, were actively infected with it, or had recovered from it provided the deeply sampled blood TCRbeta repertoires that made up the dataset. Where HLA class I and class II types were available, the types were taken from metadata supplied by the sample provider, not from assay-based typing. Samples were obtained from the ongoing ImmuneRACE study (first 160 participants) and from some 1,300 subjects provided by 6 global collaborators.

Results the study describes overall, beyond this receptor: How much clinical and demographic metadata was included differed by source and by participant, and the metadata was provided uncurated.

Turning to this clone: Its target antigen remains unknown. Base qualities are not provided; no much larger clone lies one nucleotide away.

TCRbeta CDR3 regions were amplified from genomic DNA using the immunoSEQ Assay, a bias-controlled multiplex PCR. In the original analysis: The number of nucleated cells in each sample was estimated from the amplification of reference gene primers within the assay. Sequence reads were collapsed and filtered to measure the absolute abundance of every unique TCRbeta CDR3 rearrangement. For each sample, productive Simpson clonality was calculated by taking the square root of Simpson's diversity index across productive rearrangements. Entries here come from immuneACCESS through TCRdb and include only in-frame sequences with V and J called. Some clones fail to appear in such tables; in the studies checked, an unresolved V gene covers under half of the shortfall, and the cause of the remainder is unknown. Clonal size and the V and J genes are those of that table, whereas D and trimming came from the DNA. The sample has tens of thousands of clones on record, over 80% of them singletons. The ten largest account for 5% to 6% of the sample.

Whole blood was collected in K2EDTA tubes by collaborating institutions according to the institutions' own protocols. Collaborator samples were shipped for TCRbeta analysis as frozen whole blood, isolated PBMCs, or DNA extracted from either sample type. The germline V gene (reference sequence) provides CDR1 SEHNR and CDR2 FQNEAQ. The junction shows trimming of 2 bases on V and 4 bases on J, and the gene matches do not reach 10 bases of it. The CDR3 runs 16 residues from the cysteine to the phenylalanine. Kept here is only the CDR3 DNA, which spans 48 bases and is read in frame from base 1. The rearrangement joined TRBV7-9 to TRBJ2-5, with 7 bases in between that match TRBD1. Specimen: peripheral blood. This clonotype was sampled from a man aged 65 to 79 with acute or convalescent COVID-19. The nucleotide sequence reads TGTGCCAGCAGCTTAAAAAATCAAGGGGGCGGAGAGACCCAGTACTTC. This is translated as CASSLKNQGGGETQYF.